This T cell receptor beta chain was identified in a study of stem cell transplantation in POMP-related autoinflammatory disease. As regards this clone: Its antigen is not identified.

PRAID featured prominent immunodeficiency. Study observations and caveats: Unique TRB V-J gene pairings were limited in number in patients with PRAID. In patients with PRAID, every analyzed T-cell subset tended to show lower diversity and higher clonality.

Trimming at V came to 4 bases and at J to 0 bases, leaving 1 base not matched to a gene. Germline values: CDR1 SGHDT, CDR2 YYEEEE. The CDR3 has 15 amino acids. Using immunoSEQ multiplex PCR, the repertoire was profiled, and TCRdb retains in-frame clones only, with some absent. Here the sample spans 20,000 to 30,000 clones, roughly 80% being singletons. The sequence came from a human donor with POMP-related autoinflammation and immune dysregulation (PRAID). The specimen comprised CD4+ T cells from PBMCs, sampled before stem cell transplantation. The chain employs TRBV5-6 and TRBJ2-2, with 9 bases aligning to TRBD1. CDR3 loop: CASSRQGANTGELFF. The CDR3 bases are TGTGCCAGCAGCCGACAGGGGGCGAACACCGGGGAGCTGTTTTTT.